These 21 T cell receptor beta chains were sequenced from one sample in a study of T cell repertoires in cytomegalovirus infection. For these TCRs, the target antigens are not known. Each CDR3 protein gets one entry after TCRdb re-called the reads with MiXCR. The top ten hold around 50% of the sample, which has some 560,000 distinct CDR3 sequences, around two fifths seen once. Sequenced here: cultured PBMCs, sampled from culture after CMV antigen stimulation. The receptors originated from a human donor in good health (CMV status not recorded). Some clones in this sample may be carry-over from other donors' samples.

The rearrangement uses TRBV20-1 and TRBJ2-1, with 10 nucleotides matching TRBD2. This CDR3 spans 15 amino acids. Germline CDR1 and CDR2: DFQATT and SNEGSKA (reference sequence). The trim removed 5 bases at V and 3 bases at J, leaving 7 bases unmatched. This CDR3 reads CSAWSRTSGYNEQFF. The CDR3 coding sequence is TGCAGTGCTTGGTCTAGGACTAGCGGCTACAATGAGCAGTTCTTC.

A few counts support this clonotype. The chain carries TRBV7-6 and TRBJ1-5; no reliable D call. The CDR3 has 15 residues. CDR1 is SGHVS, CDR2 FNYEAQ, per germline. Trimming cost V 4 bases and J 0 bases, with 10 bases left between them. The CDR3 sequence: CASSSGPYSNQPQHF. The CDR3 region has the DNA TGTGCCAGCAGCTCCGGACCTTATAGCAATCAGCCCCAGCATTTT.

This chain uses TRBV6-6 with TRBJ1-5; the match to TRBD1 covers 7 bases. The V segment lost 7 bases and the J segment 4 bases; nucleotides outside the gene matches: 10. The CDR3 is made up of 15 amino acids. CDR1 and CDR2 (germline): MNHNY, SVGAGI (reference sequence). DNA of the CDR3: TGTGCCAGCAACGAAGTACAGGGGACAAATCAGCCCCAGCATTTT. Its translation is CASNEVQGTNQPQHF.

The V call is TRBV11-2, the J call TRBJ1-1; D is unresolved. The CDR3 runs 12 residues. The ends were cut back, 2 bases at V and 11 bases at J, with 12 bases in the middle. CDR1 SGHAT and CDR2 FQNNGV come from the germline V gene. The CDR3 DNA sequence: TGTGCCAGCAGCTTACAGAGAGCCCGGGCTTTCTTT. Its protein product is CASSLQRARAFF. The full variable domain, in which reference TRBV11-2 and TRBJ1-1 provide the parts outside the CDR3, is EAGVAQSPRYKIIEKRQSVAFWCNPISGHATLYWYQQILGQGPKLLIQFQNNGVVDDSQLPKDRFSAERLKGVDSTLKIQPAKLEDSAVYLCASSLQRARAFFGQGTRLTVV.

The chain combines TRBV7-2 with TRBJ2-1; TRBD2 matches at 8 bases. In germline, CDR1 is SGHTA, CDR2 FQGNSA. This CDR3 comprises 15 residues. V was clipped by 5 bases and J by 4 bases; unmatched bases: 7. The CDR3 sequence: CASSLGVAGYNEQFF. The CDR3 region has the DNA TGTGCCAGCAGCCTGGGGGTAGCGGGATACAATGAGCAGTTCTTC.

The chain uses TRBV4-1 and TRBJ2-1, with 8 nucleotides matching TRBD1. J gave up 2 bases and V 3 bases, and 6 bases lay outside the gene matches. Germline loops: CDR1 MGHRA, CDR2 YSYEKL. CDR3 length: 16 residues. The CDR3 here is CASSHPTGGPYNEQFF. In nucleotides, the CDR3 is TGCGCCAGCAGCCATCCTACAGGGGGGCCCTACAATGAGCAGTTCTTC.

This clonotype was seen a few times. The chain couples TRBV19 to TRBJ1-1; no firm D call. The CDR3 covers 12 residues. Germline assignment: CDR1 LNHDA and CDR2 SQIVND (reference sequence). The V end lost 3 bases, the J end lost 5 bases, and 7 bases lay between the germline ends. This chain's CDR3 is CASSMPGTEAFF. As DNA, the CDR3 is TGTGCCAGTAGTATGCCTGGGACTGAAGCTTTCTTT.

This sequence joins TRBV6-1 and TRBJ1-2; tentative D call: TRBD1 (5 bases). V gave up 2 bases and J gave up 7 bases, with 20 bases separating them. Per germline, CDR1 MNHNS and CDR2 SASEGT. The CDR3 length is 16 residues. The CDR3 reads CASSEYGATLLSGYTF. CDR3 nucleotides: TGTGCCAGCAGTGAATATGGGGCAACCCTTCTGTCTGGCTACACCTTC.

The chain combines TRBV2 with TRBJ2-1, with D tentatively TRBD2 (6 bases). Germline CDR1 reads SNHLY; CDR2 reads FYNNEI. CDR3 size: 14 residues. V was pared by 6 bases and J by 0 bases, with 9 bases between. The CDR3 sequence is CASSGSSSYNEQFF. The CDR3, as DNA: TGTGCCAGCAGCGGGAGTAGCTCCTACAATGAGCAGTTCTTC.

This clonotype was found many times. The chain is built from TRBV7-2 and TRBJ2-1, with D perhaps matching TRBD2 (6 bases). The CDR3 length is 17 residues. Trimming stripped 3 bases from V and 10 bases from J, with 25 bases between. From germline, CDR1 is SGHTA and CDR2 FQGNSA. CDR3 residues: CASSLAPPGLSVGEQFF. Written as DNA, the CDR3 is TGTGCCAGCAGCTTGGCCCCACCGGGACTTTCCGTGGGAGAGCAGTTCTTC.

This clonotype was seen more than once but under ten times. This chain connects TRBV6-6 to TRBJ2-3, with a weak D call TRBD1 (5 bases). Germline CDR1 MNHNY, CDR2 SVGAGI (reference sequence). CDR3 length: 15 residues. Trimming removed 2 bases from V and 6 bases from J, with 15 bases in between. The CDR3 is CASSYRGQNADTQYF. Written as DNA, the CDR3 is TGTGCCAGCAGTTACCGAGGACAAAATGCCGATACGCAGTATTTT.

This clonotype was counted at least ten times. The chain combines TRBV7-8 with TRBJ2-3, with TRBD2 identical over 10 bases. This CDR3 has 16 residues. The trim removed 1 base at V and 3 bases at J, leaving 4 bases unmatched. In germline, CDR1 is SGHVS, CDR2 FQNEAQ. In DNA form, the CDR3 reads TGTGCCAGCAGCTTAGTGATAGCGGGGGGAACAGATACGCAGTATTTT. It yields the protein CASSLVIAGGTDTQYF.

This clonotype was seen a handful of times. The rearrangement uses TRBV12-3 or TRBV12-4 and TRBJ1-2; the D is unclear. The CDR3 is made up of 12 amino acids. V shed 4 bases and J shed 7 bases, with 10 bases lying between them. CDR3 amino acids: CASSYRPGGYTF. Here the CDR3 DNA reads TGTGCCAGCAGTTACAGACCGGGTGGCTACACCTTC.

This clonotype came up a few times. V is TRBV10-3 and J is TRBJ2-1; the D gene could be TRBD1 or TRBD2 (5 bases each). Trimming took 0 bases from V and 7 from J, leaving 13 bases between them. The CDR3 covers 15 residues. The germline CDR1 and CDR2 sequences are ENHRY and SYGVKD. CDR3 bases: TGTGCCATCAGTGAGTCCGTAGGTTGGGGGAATGAGCAGTTCTTC. It yields the protein CAISESVGWGNEQFF.

This clonotype occurred a few times. The J gene is TRBJ2-1, the V gene TRBV20-1, with D maybe TRBD1 (6 bases). The CDR3 spans 15 residues. V was clipped by 3 bases and J by 4 bases, with 16 bases between them. The germline CDR1 and CDR2 sequences are DFQATT and SNEGSKA (reference sequence). DNA of the CDR3: TGCAGTGCTAGGGCCCGACAGGCTCGGTACAATGAGCAGTTCTTC. Its translation is CSARARQARYNEQFF.

This chain connects TRBV10-3 to TRBJ1-2, with no clear D. CDR1 is ENHRY and CDR2 is SYGVKD in the germline V gene. The germline V and J ends were trimmed by 8 bases and 13 bases, with 17 bases remaining between them. The CDR3 has 11 residues. The CDR3 DNA reads as TGTGCCATCCAAGCGCGGGAGGTTTTCACCTTC. Translation: CAIQAREVFTF.

This clonotype was seen ten or more times. The chain is built from TRBV7-2 and TRBJ1-2; D remains ambiguous. The V and J ends lost 1 base and 8 bases respectively, with 11 bases between them. The germline V gene encodes CDR1 SGHTA and CDR2 FQGNSA. The CDR3 is made up of 13 amino acids. The CDR3 is CASSLEEGSGYTF. CDR3 sequence (DNA): TGTGCCAGCAGCTTAGAGGAGGGCTCGGGCTACACCTTC.

CDR3 protein: CASTLTGLNQPQHF. The CDR3 coding sequence is TGTGCCAGCACCCTGACAGGGCTCAATCAGCCCCAGCATTTT. The chain carries TRBV27 and TRBJ1-5; 7 nucleotides line up with TRBD1. The V and J ends lost 7 bases and 3 bases, in that order; junction bases with no gene match: 6. The CDR3 loop spans 14 amino acids. Germline CDR1 reads MNHEY; CDR2 reads SMNVEV (reference sequence).

The gene calls are TRBV12-3 or TRBV12-4 and TRBJ2-3; D tentatively reads TRBD1 or TRBD2 (5 bases each). V was clipped by 4 bases and J by 4 bases, with 12 bases between them. This CDR3 spans 14 amino acids. CDR3 in amino acids: CASSWSGAADTQYF. The DNA of the CDR3 is TGTGCCAGCAGTTGGTCCGGGGCCGCAGATACGCAGTATTTT.

The rearrangement joins TRBV7-9 to TRBJ2-4, with a tentative D call TRBD2 (5 bases). CDR3 size: 13 residues. Trimming took 4 bases from V and 7 from J, leaving 11 bases between them. Germline V gene sequence: CDR1 SEHNR, CDR2 FQNEAQ (reference sequence). CDR3 nucleotides: TGTGCCAGCAGCTCGGACTTTGTGAACATTCAGTACTTC. Residues: CASSSDFVNIQYF.

This chain joins TRBV20-1 and TRBJ1-1; 9 nucleotides align to TRBD1. CDR3 length: 14 amino acids. Germline CDR1 and CDR2: DFQATT and SNEGSKA (reference sequence). Trimming cost V 0 bases and J 10 bases; bases outside gene matches: 9. The CDR3 DNA sequence: TGCAGTGCTAGAGATGTTCACAGGGGGCGCGCAGCTTTCTTT. Amino acids: CSARDVHRGRAAFF.